These 13 T cell receptor beta chains share one sample of origin, sequenced in a study of radiation and T cells in renal cell carcinoma. Regarding time point: blood 4 weeks post-SBRT, at nephrectomy. Treatment in this sample: 15 Gy SBRT to primary tumor, nephrectomy 4 weeks later. Some clones are missing from TCRdb's copy, which holds only in-frame ones; the method was immunoSEQ multiplex PCR. The top ten clones hold 2.4% of a sample with roughly 80,000 clones, approximately 82% of them seen once. Source: blood, taken from a patient whose treatment included radiotherapy and nephrectomy. The origin of the receptors is a woman aged 55-69 years with renal cell carcinoma.

The chain has TRBV14 and TRBJ1-2; D is unclear. The CDR3 is made up of 13 amino acids. Germline values: CDR1 SGHDN, CDR2 FVKESK. V lost 1 base and J lost 3, with 6 bases in between. CDR3 in amino acids: CASSQGADYGYTF. CDR3 sequence (DNA): TGTGCCAGCAGCCAAGGGGCAGACTATGGCTACACCTTC.

This sequence joins TRBV7-9 and TRBJ1-5, with 9 bases aligning to TRBD1. CDR3 length: 15 residues. V was pared by 3 bases and J by 4 bases, with 4 bases of the junction left unmatched. Per the germline V gene, CDR1 is SEHNR and CDR2 is FQNEAQ (reference sequence). CDR3 sequence: CASSFGTGPNQPQHF. The CDR3 DNA reads TGTGCCAGCAGCTTTGGGACAGGGCCTAATCAGCCCCAGCATTTT.

The V call is TRBV23-1, the J call TRBJ1-1, with D tentatively TRBD1 (5 bases). TRBV23-1 is placed among ORFs of uncertain function. The V end was cut by 6 bases, the J end by 0 bases, with 14 bases between. The CDR3 has 15 residues. This CDR3 is CASRRWGRMNTEAFF. The CDR3 coding sequence is TGCGCCAGCAGGAGGTGGGGACGCATGAACACTGAAGCTTTCTTT.

The chain carries TRBV6-1 and TRBJ2-3; D is unclear. Germline assignment: CDR1 MNHNS and CDR2 SASEGT. This CDR3 spans 15 amino acids. Trimming took 6 bases from V and 3 from J, leaving 16 bases between them. CDR3 sequence (DNA): TGTGCCAGCAGAATAAGCGACCTCTTAACAGATACGCAGTATTTT. Translated: CASRISDLLTDTQYF.

This chain links TRBV7-2 with TRBJ2-2, with D maybe TRBD2 (5 bases). CDR1 is SGHTA and CDR2 is FQGNSA in the germline V gene. This CDR3 has 13 amino acids. The V gene lost 5 bases and the J gene lost 5 bases, with 9 bases spanning the gap. CDR3 sequence: CASSRTGTGELFF. In DNA, the CDR3 is TGTGCCAGCAGCAGAACGGGAACCGGGGAGCTGTTTTTT. Full variable domain (outside the CDR3, taken from reference TRBV7-2 and TRBJ2-2): GAGVSQSPSNKVTEKGKDVELRCDPISGHTALYWYRQSLGQGLEFLIYFQGNSAPDKSGLPSDRFSAERTGGSVSTLTIQRTQQEDSAVYLCASSRTGTGELFFGEGSRLTVL.

This clone occurred a few times. The chain employs TRBV5-6 and TRBJ2-3; TRBD1 matches 9 bases. V trimming: 0 bases; J trimming: 3 bases; junction bases outside the gene matches: 2. The CDR3 length is 15 residues. Looked up from germline, CDR1 is SGHDT and CDR2 is YYEEEE. CDR3 coding DNA: TGTGCCAGCAGCTTGGCCGGGACAGGGACAGATACGCAGTATTTT. It codes for CASSLAGTGTDTQYF.

The chain carries TRBV4-2 and TRBJ1-4, with no clear D. This CDR3 is 15 amino acids long. The germline gives CDR1 LGHNA, CDR2 YNFKEQ. Trimming took off 1 base at V and 0 bases at J, with 6 bases between the two ends. Here the CDR3 reads CASSQVLATNEKLFF. DNA for the CDR3: TGTGCCAGCAGCCAAGTTTTAGCAACTAATGAAAAACTGTTTTTT.

V is TRBV6-1 and J is TRBJ1-1; 7 bases agree with TRBD1. Trimming took 7 bases from V and 4 from J; bases not matched to a gene: 6. The germline V gene has CDR1 MNHNS and CDR2 SASEGT. The CDR3 is 13 residues long. The CDR3 sequence is CASIRQGTTEAFF. Written as DNA, the CDR3 is TGTGCCAGCATTCGACAGGGAACCACTGAAGCTTTCTTT.

The chain joins TRBV28 to TRBJ2-7; D may match TRBD1 or TRBD2 (5 bases each). CDR3 length equals 14 residues. V was pared by 4 bases and J by 2 bases, with 12 bases between. Germline assignment: CDR1 MDHEN and CDR2 SYDVKM. The CDR3 is CASSSGMGAYEQYF. The CDR3, as DNA: TGTGCCAGCAGTTCAGGGATGGGGGCCTACGAGCAGTACTTC.

V and J are TRBV5-6 and TRBJ1-3; TRBD1 agrees at 10 bases. The trim removed 0 bases at V and 7 bases at J, leaving 7 bases unmatched. The CDR3 is 16 residues long. The germline gives CDR1 SGHDT, CDR2 YYEEEE. CDR3 coding DNA: TGTGCCAGCAGCTTGGCCTTAGGGACAGGGGTCAACACCATATATTTT. Translation: CASSLALGTGVNTIYF.

V gene TRBV5-8 combines with J gene TRBJ2-7; 10 bases line up with TRBD2. The length of the CDR3 is 16 residues. The trim removed 4 bases at V and 0 bases at J, leaving 7 bases unmatched. Germline V gives CDR1 SGHTS, CDR2 YDEGEE. The CDR3 sequence: CASSRLAGGFSYEQYF. The CDR3 DNA reads TGTGCCAGCAGCCGATTAGCGGGAGGCTTCTCCTACGAGCAGTACTTC.

This clone occurred a few times. CDR3 in amino acids: CAWSVGTDMNTEAFF. In nucleotides, the CDR3 is TGTGCCTGGAGTGTAGGGACAGACATGAACACTGAAGCTTTCTTT. The J gene is TRBJ1-1, the V gene TRBV30, with 7 bases matching TRBD1. Germline assignment: CDR1 GTSNPN and CDR2 SVGIG (reference sequence). The CDR3 consists of 15 residues. The V gene end was trimmed by 0 bases and the J gene end by 0 bases; junction bases not matched to a gene: 4.

This clone was counted a single time. This chain links TRBV6-6 with TRBJ1-1; D is possibly TRBD1 (6 bases). Germline lookup yields CDR1 MNHNY and CDR2 SVGAGI (reference sequence). The CDR3 is 15 residues long. V lost 0 bases and J lost 3, with 11 bases in between. The CDR3 region is CASSYSPGADTEAFF. Written as DNA, the CDR3 is TGTGCCAGCAGTTACTCACCGGGGGCGGACACTGAAGCTTTCTTT.